This T cell receptor (beta chain) was obtained from a study of CD8 T cells in ankylosing spondylitis. TCRdb reanalysed the 5' RACE reads using MiXCR and keeps one entry per CDR3 protein. The repertoire has about 220,000 distinct CDR3 sequences, about 7% of them found once; the top ten carry more than 13%. The CDR3 is made up of 14 amino acids. Germline V CDR1 and CDR2: SGDLS, YYNGEE. In its sample, this clonotype was seen many times. What it binds is unknown. Sequence at one end of the junction differs from germline and may be a read error. Whole-study findings and limits: Apparently characteristic of ankylosing spondylitis blood was a TCR beta motif (eight highly homologous variants).

Sequenced material: blood, either unsorted or a sorted T cell fraction (not recorded which). The receptor was isolated from a male donor with ankylosing spondylitis. The chain carries TRBV9 and TRBJ1-1; 8 bases fit TRBD1. CDR3 nucleotides: TGTGCCAGCAGCGTTGGGGACAGGAACGCTGAAGCTTTCTTT. Its protein product is CASSVGDRNAEAFF.